These T cell receptor beta chains were read from a single sample in a study of identical twins. TCRdb analysed the 5' RACE reads with MiXCR anew, one entry per CDR3 protein. The sample carries under 1 million distinct CDR3 sequences, 9% to 15% recorded once. This same sample was also taken into another study, of yellow fever vaccine responses in identical twins.

Input material: PBMCs. The receptors were sampled from a woman between 18 and 29 years old in good health. The CDR3 runs from the conserved cysteine through the conserved F or W. D genes are given only for firm matches. Rows may omit the clone size; those that give it use once, few, many or a size class.

clone size,J gene,V gene,D gene,CDR3 DNA,CDR3 protein
NA,TRBJ1-6,TRBV5-1,NA,TGCGCCAGCAGCTTGGAGGGACGGGGGAATAATTCACCCCTCCACTTT,CASSLEGRGNNSPLHF
NA,TRBJ2-5,TRBV2,NA,TGTGCCAGCAGTGGGCCGAGCTTGGGAGAGACCCAGTACTTC,CASSGPSLGETQYF
NA,TRBJ2-3,TRBV12-3/TRBV12-4,NA,TGTGCCACCACCCGGGGGGCTAGCGGAGATACGCAGTATTTT,CATTRGASGDTQYF
NA,TRBJ2-5,TRBV20-1,NA,TGCAGTGATCAGACCCAGTACTTC,CSDQTQYF
NA,TRBJ2-2,TRBV9,NA,TGTGCCAGCAGCACCGGTCCCCAGGGGGAGCTGTTTTTT,CASSTGPQGELFF
many,TRBJ2-1,TRBV6-4,NA,TGTGCCAGCAGCGCCGGGAACCACAATGAGCAGTTCTTC,CASSAGNHNEQFF
many,TRBJ2-2,TRBV12-3/TRBV12-4,NA,TGTGCCAGCAGTCCCCTCGGGGGCGGGGAGCTGTTTTTT,CASSPLGGGELFF
NA,TRBJ2-7,TRBV7-2,TRBD2,TGTGCCAGCAGCTTAATAGCGGGAGGGGGACTCGAGCAGTACTTC,CASSLIAGGGLEQYF
NA,TRBJ2-6,TRBV5-1,NA,TGCGCCAGCAGCCCAGACCCCCCTGGGGCCAACGTCCTGACTTTC,CASSPDPPGANVLTF
few,TRBJ2-1,TRBV20-1,TRBD2,TGCAGTGCTATTTGGGGGGGAATTTACAATGAGCAGTTCTTC,CSAIWGGIYNEQFF
few,TRBJ2-1,TRBV29-1,NA,TGCAGCGTTTCCCAAACGGGCTCCTACAATGAGCAGTTCTTC,CSVSQTGSYNEQFF
many,TRBJ2-1,TRBV24-1,TRBD2,TGTGCCACTGGGACTAGCGGTTACAATGAGCAGTTCTTC,CATGTSGYNEQFF
many,TRBJ1-2,TRBV4-1,TRBD1,TGCGCCAGCAGCCAGGGGCCGGGACAGGGAAATGGCTACACCTTC,CASSQGPGQGNGYTF
few,TRBJ2-1,TRBV4-1,TRBD2,TGCGCCAGCAGCCAAGATGCAGCGGGAGGGGTTAATGAGCAGTTCTTC,CASSQDAAGGVNEQFF
few,TRBJ1-4,TRBV4-2,TRBD1,TGTGCCAGCAGCCGTTACCGGGACAGGGGGGCAAATGAAAAACTGTTTTTT,CASSRYRDRGANEKLFF
NA,TRBJ2-5,TRBV7-9,NA,TGTGCCAGCAGCTTCCCCGACCGGGAGACCCAGTACTTC,CASSFPDRETQYF
NA,TRBJ2-5,TRBV3-1,TRBD2,TGTGCCAGCAGCACCCGGGGAGGGGAACAGACCCAGTACTTC,CASSTRGGEQTQYF
NA,TRBJ2-2,TRBV7-8,TRBD1,TGTGCCAGCAGCTTCCTCACCTGGGACAGGGGGAGCACCGGGGAGCTGTTTTTT,CASSFLTWDRGSTGELFF
few,TRBJ1-1,TRBV28,TRBD1,TGTGCCAGCAGTTCGGGGGACAGGGGGCGCCGGACTGAAGCTTTCTTT,CASSSGDRGRRTEAFF
many,TRBJ1-1,TRBV7-9,TRBD1,TGTGCCGTCGGGACAGGGGGCACTGAAGCTTTCTTT,CAVGTGGTEAFF
NA,TRBJ2-7,TRBV10-3,NA,TGTGCCATCACAACTGGAGGGTCGGGGTACGAGCAGTACTTC,CAITTGGSGYEQYF
many,TRBJ2-1,TRBV12-3/TRBV12-4,TRBD1,TGTGCCAGCAGCTCGACAGGGGGAAGACGGTTCGGCTATGGGGACAATGAGCAGTTCTTC,CASSSTGGRRFGYGDNEQFF
NA,TRBJ2-7,TRBV2,NA,TGTGCCAGCATTGCATCCTCCTACGAGCAGTACTTC,CASIASSYEQYF
NA,TRBJ2-5,TRBV18,NA,TGTGCCAGCTCACCACCAACCCGAAGTAGGGTTGAGACCCAGTACTTC,CASSPPTRSRVETQYF
NA,TRBJ2-2,TRBV4-1,TRBD2,TGCGCCAGCAGCCAATATAGCGGGAGTGGGAACACCGGGGAGCTGTTTTTT,CASSQYSGSGNTGELFF
many,TRBJ2-1,TRBV9,TRBD2,TGTGCCAGCAGCGTAGGGCGGGAGGGATACAATGAGCAGTTCTTC,CASSVGREGYNEQFF
few,TRBJ2-2,TRBV27,TRBD1,TGTGCCAGCAGTGCGGGACAGGGGGCCAGGGAGCTGTTTTTT,CASSAGQGARELFF